Here is one T cell receptor beta chain with its context. Its antigen is unknown. Other DNA sequences within the sample encode an identical CDR3. TCRdb's copy holds only in-frame clones and misses some; the assay was immunoSEQ multiplex PCR. Of about 130,000 clones in the sample, over 80% were seen once. The data are from a study of T cell responses to AZD1222 COVID-19 vaccine. On the study more broadly: Samples with a second dose at about 4 or about 12 weeks were pooled together.

Study-wide results and caveats: Spike-wide vaccine-associated CD4 TCRs dominated at 160-218 and 743-854. Baseline seropositivity occurred in only a handful of AZD1222 recipients. The study reported that nearly half of spike-specific TCRs target unmutated variant regions.

CDR3 length: 14 residues. The germline V gene encodes CDR1 SNHLY and CDR2 FYNNEI. With 6 bases removed from V and 0 bases from J, the gap between germline ends came to 9 bases. The J gene is TRBJ1-5, the V gene TRBV2; D is ambiguous. The TCR sequence derives from an adult in good health. Sequencing used peripheral blood, obtained on day 0 of AZD1222 vaccination. The CDR3 DNA follows: TGTGCCAGCAGCGTACAGTATAGCAATCAGCCCCAGCATTTT. Its translation: CASSVQYSNQPQHF. Variable domain in full (rest from reference TRBV2 and TRBJ1-5): EPEVTQTPSHQVTQMGQEVILRCVPISNHLYFYWYRQILGQKVEFLVSFYNNEISEKSEIFDDQFSVERPDGSNFTLKIRSTKLEDSAMYFCASSVQYSNQPQHFGDGTRLSIL.